This TCR beta chain came from a study of blood T cell repertoires in COVID-19. Study at large: Sample material is recorded as cDNA or gDNA derived from T cells, B-cell-depleted T cells, or PBMCs.

Repertoires were generated with immunoSEQ multiplex PCR, while TCRdb's copy carries only in-frame clones and drops some. The sample carries over 60,000 clones, about 80% recorded once. Trimming cost V 2 bases and J 0 bases, with 11 bases left between them. Germline CDR1 and CDR2: MDHEN and SYDVKM. This CDR3 has 15 residues. The receptor's source is a woman of 80 years or more with acute or convalescent COVID-19. The sequenced sample was peripheral blood. The chain uses TRBV28 and TRBJ2-7; weak D call: TRBD2 (6 bases). CDR3 protein: CASSLAGFPSYEQYF. The DNA for the CDR3 is TGTGCCAGCAGTTTAGCGGGATTCCCCTCCTACGAGCAGTACTTC. The full variable domain, rest sourced from reference TRBV28 and TRBJ2-7, is DVKVTQSSRYLVKRTGEKVFLECVQDMDHENMFWYRQDPGLGLRLIYFSYDVKMKEKGDIPEGYSVSREKKERFSLILESASTNQTSMYLCASSLAGFPSYEQYFGPGTRLTVT.